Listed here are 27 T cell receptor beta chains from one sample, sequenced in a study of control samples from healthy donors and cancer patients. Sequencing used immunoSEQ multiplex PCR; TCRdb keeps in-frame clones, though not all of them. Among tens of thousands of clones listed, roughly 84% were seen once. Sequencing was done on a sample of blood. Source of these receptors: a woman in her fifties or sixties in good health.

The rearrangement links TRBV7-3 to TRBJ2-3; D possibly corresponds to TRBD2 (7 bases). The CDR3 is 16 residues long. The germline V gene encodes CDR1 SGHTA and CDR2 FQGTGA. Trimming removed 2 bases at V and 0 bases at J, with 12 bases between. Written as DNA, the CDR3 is TGTGCCAGCAGCTTAGGGGGGGCTGGAAGCACAGATACGCAGTATTTT. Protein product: CASSLGGAGSTDTQYF.

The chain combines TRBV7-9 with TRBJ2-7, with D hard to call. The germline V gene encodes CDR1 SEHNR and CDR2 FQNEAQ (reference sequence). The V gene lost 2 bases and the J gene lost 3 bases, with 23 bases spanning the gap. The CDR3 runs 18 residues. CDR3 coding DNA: TGTGCCAGCAGCTTAAGTGCGGTTATCCAAAACCCCGACTACGAGCAGTACTTC. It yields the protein CASSLSAVIQNPDYEQYF.

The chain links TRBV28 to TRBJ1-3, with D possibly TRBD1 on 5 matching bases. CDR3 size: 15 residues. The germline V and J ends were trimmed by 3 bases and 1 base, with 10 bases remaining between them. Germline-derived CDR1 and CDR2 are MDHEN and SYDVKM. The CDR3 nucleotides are TGTGCCAGCAGTTTCATCAGGGCATCTGGAAACACCATATATTTT. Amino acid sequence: CASSFIRASGNTIYF.

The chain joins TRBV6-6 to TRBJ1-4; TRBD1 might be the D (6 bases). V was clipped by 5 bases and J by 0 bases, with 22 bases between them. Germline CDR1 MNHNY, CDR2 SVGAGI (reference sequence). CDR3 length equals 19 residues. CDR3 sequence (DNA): TGTGCCAGCAGTCCGCTAATCCCCGGGGGGCTGACAACTAATGAAAAACTGTTTTTT. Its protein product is CASSPLIPGGLTTNEKLFF.

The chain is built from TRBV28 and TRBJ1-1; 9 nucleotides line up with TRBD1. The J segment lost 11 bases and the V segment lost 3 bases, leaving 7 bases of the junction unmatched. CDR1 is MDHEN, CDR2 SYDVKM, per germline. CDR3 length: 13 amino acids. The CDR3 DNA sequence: TGTGCCAGCAGTTTCGGGACAGGGAAAACGGCTTTCTTT. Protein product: CASSFGTGKTAFF.

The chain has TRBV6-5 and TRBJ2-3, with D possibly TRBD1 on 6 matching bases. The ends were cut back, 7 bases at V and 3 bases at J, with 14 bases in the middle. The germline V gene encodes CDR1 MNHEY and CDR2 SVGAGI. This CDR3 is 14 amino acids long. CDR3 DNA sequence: TGTGCCAGCATTCCTTCCGGGACAACAGATACGCAGTATTTT. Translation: CASIPSGTTDTQYF.

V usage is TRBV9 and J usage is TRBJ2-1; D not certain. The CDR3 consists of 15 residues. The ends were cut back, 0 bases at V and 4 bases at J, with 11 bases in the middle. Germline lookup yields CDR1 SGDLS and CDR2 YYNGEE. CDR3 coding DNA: TGTGCCAGCAGCGTAGAAGACTTCACTTACAATGAGCAGTTCTTC. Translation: CASSVEDFTYNEQFF.

CDR3 sequence: CASRGGTLNTEAFF. CDR3 coding DNA: TGTGCCAGCAGGGGGGGGACACTGAACACTGAAGCTTTCTTT. The genes are TRBV28 and TRBJ1-1; a possible D gene is TRBD1 (6 bases). V was pared by 6 bases and J by 0 bases, with 11 bases between. Looked up from germline, CDR1 is MDHEN and CDR2 is SYDVKM. There are 14 residues in the CDR3.

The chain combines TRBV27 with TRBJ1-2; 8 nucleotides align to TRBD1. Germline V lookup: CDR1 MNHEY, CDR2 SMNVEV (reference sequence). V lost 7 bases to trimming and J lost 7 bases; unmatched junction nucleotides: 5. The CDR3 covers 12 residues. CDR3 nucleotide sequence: TGTGCCAGCAAGGGCCAGGGGGCTGGCTACACCTTC. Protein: CASKGQGAGYTF.

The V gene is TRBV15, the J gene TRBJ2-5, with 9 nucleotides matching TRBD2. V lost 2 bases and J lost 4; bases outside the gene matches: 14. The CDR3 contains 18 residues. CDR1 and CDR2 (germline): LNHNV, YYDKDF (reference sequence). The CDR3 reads CATSRPGATSGWGETQYF. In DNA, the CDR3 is TGTGCCACCAGCAGACCTGGGGCTACTAGCGGGTGGGGAGAGACCCAGTACTTC. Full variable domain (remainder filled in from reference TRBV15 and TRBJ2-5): DAMVIQNPRYQVTQFGKPVTLSCSQTLNHNVMYWYQQKSSQAPKLLFHYYDKDFNNEADTPDNFQSRRPNTSFCFLDIRSPGLGDTAMYLCATSRPGATSGWGETQYFGPGTRLLVL.

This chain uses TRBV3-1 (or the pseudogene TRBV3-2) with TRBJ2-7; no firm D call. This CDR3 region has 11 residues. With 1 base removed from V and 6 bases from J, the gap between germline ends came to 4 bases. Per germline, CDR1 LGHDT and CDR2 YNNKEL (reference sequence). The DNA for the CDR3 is TGTGCCAGCAGCCAAGTCTCCGAGCAGTACTTC. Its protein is CASSQVSEQYF.

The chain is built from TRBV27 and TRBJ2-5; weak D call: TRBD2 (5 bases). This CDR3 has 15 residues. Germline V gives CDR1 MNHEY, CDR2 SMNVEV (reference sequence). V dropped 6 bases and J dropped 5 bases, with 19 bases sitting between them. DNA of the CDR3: TGTGCCAGCAGCGGACTCTTCGCCGGGGAGGAGACCCAGTACTTC. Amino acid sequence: CASSGLFAGEETQYF.

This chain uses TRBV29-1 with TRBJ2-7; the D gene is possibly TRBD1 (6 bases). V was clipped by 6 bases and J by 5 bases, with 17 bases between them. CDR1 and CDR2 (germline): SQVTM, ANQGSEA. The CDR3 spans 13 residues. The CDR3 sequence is CSVGEQGWNEQYF. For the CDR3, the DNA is TGCAGCGTGGGGGAGCAGGGGTGGAACGAGCAGTACTTC.

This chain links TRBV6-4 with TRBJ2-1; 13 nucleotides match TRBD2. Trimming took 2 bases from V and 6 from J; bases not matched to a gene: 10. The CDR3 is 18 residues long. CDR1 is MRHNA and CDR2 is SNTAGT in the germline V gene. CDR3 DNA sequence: TGTGCCAGCAGTGACCGGGGGACTAGCGGGATTGGGGGCAATGAGCAGTTCTTC. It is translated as CASSDRGTSGIGGNEQFF.

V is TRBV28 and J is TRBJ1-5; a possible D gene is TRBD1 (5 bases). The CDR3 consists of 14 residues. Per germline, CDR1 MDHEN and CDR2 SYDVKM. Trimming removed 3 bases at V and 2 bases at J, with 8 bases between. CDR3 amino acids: CASSFWGGNQPQHF. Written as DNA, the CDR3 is TGTGCCAGCAGTTTTTGGGGGGGCAATCAGCCCCAGCATTTT.

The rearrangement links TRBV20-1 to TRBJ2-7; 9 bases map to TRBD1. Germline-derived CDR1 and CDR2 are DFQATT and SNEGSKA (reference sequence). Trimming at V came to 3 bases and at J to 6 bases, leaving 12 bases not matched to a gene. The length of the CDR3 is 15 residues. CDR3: CSASLTGTGQGEQYF. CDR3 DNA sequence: TGCAGTGCTAGTCTCACCGGGACAGGGCAAGGCGAGCAGTACTTC.

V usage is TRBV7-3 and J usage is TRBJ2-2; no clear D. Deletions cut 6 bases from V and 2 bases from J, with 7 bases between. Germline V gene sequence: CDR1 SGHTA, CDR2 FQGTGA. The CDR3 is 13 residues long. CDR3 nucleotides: TGTGCCAGCAGTACGGTCAACACCGGGGAGCTGTTTTTT. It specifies CASSTVNTGELFF.

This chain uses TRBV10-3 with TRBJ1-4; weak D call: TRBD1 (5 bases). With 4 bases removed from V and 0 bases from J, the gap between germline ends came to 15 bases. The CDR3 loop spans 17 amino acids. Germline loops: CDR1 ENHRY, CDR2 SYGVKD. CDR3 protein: CAISGSREGTTNEKLFF. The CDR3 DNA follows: TGTGCCATCAGTGGATCTAGGGAGGGGACAACTAATGAAAAACTGTTTTTT.

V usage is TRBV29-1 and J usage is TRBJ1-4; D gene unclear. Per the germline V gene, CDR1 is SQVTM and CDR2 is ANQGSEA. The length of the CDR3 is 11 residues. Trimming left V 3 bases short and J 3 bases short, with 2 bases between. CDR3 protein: CSVEANEKLFF. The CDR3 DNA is TGCAGCGTTGAGGCTAATGAAAAACTGTTTTTT.

CDR3 nucleotides: TGCGCCAGCAGCTACTCAGGGGATGGCTACACCTTC. As protein: CASSYSGDGYTF. The chain carries TRBV5-1 and TRBJ1-2; a possible D gene is TRBD1 (6 bases). The CDR3 runs to 12 residues. Germline values: CDR1 SGHRS, CDR2 YFSETQ. Trimming took off 3 bases at V and 6 bases at J, with 9 bases between the two ends. Variable domain in full (rest from reference TRBV5-1 and TRBJ1-2): KAGVTQTPRYLIKTRGQQVTLSCSPISGHRSVSWYQQTPGQGLQFLFEYFSETQRNKGNFPGRFSGRQFSNSRSEMNVSTLELGDSALYLCASSYSGDGYTFGSGTRLTVV.

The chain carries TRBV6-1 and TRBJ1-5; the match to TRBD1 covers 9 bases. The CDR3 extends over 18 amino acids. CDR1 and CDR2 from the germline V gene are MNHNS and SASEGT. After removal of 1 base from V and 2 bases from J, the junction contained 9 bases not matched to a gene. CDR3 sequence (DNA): TGTGCCAGCAGTGAAGGGGGACAGGGATTTTTCCGCAATCAGCCCCAGCATTTT. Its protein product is CASSEGGQGFFRNQPQHF.

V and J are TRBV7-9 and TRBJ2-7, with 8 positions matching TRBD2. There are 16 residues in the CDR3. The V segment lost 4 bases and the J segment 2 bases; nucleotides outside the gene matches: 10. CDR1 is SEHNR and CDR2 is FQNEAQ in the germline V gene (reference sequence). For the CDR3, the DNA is TGTGCCAGCAGCTCGAATAGACTAGCGAAAACCTACGAGCAGTACTTC. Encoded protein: CASSSNRLAKTYEQYF. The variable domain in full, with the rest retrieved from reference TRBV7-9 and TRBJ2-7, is DTGVSQNPRHKITKRGQNVTFRCDPISEHNRLYWYRQTLGQGPEFLTYFQNEAQLEKSRLLSDRFSAERPKGSFSTLEIQRTEQGDSAMYLCASSSNRLAKTYEQYFGPGTRLTVT.

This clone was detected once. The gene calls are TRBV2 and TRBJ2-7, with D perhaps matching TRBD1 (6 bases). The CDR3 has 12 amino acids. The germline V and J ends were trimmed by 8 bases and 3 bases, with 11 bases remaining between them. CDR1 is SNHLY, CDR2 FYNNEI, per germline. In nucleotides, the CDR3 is TGTGCCAGCGGGACACAGAACTACGAGCAGTACTTC. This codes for CASGTQNYEQYF.

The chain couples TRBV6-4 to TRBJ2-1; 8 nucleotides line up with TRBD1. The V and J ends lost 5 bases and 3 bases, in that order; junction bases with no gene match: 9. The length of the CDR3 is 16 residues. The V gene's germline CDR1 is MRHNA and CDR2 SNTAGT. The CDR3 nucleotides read TGTGCCAGCAGTCCCACAGGGGGTGGGGACTACAATGAGCAGTTCTTC. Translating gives CASSPTGGGDYNEQFF.

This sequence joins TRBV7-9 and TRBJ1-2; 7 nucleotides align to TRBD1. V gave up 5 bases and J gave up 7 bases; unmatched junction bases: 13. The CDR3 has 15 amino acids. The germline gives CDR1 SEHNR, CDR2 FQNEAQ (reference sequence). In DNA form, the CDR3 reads TGTGCCAGCAGCCTACTGGGACAGACCTTCGGTGGCTACACCTTC. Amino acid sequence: CASSLLGQTFGGYTF.

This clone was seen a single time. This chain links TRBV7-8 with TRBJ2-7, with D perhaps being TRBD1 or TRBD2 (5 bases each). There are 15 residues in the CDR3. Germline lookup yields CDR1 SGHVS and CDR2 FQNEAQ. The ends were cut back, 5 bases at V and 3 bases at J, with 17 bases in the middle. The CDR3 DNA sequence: TGTGCCAGCAGCCCTAGGGAGACAGCAAGCTACGAGCAGTACTTC. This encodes CASSPRETASYEQYF.

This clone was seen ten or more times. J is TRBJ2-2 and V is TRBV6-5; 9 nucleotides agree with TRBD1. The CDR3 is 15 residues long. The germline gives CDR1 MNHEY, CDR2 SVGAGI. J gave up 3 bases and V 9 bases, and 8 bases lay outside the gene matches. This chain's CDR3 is CASKTGGADTGELFF. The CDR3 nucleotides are TGTGCCAGTAAAACAGGGGGCGCGGACACCGGGGAGCTGTTTTTT.